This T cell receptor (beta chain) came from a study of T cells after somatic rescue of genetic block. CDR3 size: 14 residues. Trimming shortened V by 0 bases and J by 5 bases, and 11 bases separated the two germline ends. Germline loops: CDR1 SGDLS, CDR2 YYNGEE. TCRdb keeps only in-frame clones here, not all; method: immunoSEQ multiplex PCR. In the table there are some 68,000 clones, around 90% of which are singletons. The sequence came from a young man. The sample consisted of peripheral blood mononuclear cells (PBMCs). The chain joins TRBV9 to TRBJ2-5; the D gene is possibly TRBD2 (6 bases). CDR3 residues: CASSVGGVQETQYF. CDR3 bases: TGTGCCAGCAGCGTAGGGGGGGTCCAGGAGACCCAGTACTTC.